The T cell receptor beta chain described here comes from a study of cytomegalovirus exposure and HLA in healthy donors. Whole-study results and caveats: By a later analysis, the bulk of CMV-associated TCR beta chains appeared HLA-restricted. It was 160 or so TCR beta chains that were listed as cytomegalovirus-associated.

Primers: 60 Vbeta forward and 13 Jbeta reverse. Only in-frame clones appear in the TCRdb table, and some are missing; sequencing was by immunoSEQ multiplex PCR. This table holds about 110,000 clones, approximately 72% found once. Likely unrecorded immune exposures existed in these nominally healthy donors. Concerning this clone itself: Its target is not known.

Material: PBMCs. The sequence came from a man aged 25 to 40 in good health and CMV-seronegative.

The CDR3 bases are TGTGCCAGCAGCTGGGGACTAGCGGGGGACCTAGGGGTTCAAGAGACCCAGTACTTC. Its translation is CASSWGLAGDLGVQETQYF. The V call is TRBV7-2, the J call TRBJ2-5; 14 bases line up with TRBD2. This CDR3 spans 19 amino acids. The germline gives CDR1 SGHTA, CDR2 FQGNSA. J was trimmed by 2 bases and V by 4 bases; bases with no gene match: 12.